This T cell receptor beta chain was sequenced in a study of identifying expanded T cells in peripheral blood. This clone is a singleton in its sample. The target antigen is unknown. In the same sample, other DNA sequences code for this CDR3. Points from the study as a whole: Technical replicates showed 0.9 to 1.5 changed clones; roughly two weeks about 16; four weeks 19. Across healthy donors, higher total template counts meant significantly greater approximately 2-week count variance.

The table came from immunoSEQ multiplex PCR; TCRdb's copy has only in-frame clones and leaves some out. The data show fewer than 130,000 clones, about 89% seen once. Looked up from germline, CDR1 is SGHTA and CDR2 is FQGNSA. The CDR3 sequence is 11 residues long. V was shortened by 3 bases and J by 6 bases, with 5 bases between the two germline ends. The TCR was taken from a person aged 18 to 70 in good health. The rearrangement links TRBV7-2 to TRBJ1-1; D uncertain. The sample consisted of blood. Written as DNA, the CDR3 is TGTGCCAGCAGCTTGCGGGCTGAAGCTTTCTTT. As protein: CASSLRAEAFF.